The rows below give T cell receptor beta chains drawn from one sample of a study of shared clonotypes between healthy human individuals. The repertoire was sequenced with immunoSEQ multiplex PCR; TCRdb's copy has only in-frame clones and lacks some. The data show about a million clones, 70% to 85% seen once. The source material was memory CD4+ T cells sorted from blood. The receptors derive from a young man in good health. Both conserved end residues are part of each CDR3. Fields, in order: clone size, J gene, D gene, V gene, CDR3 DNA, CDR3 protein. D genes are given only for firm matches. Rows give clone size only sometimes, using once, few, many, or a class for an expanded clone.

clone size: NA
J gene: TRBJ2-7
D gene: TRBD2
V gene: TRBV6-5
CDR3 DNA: TGTGCCAGCGCCAGTAGCGGGGGTCACTACGAGCAGTACTTC
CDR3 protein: CASASSGGHYEQYF

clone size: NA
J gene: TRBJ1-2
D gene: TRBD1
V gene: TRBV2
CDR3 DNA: TGTGCCAGCAGACCCGACAGGGAGAATGGCTACACCTTC
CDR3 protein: CASRPDRENGYTF

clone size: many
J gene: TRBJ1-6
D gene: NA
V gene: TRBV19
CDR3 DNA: TGTGCCAGTAGTATGACGAGGGGGAATTCACCCCTCCACTTT
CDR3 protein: CASSMTRGNSPLHF

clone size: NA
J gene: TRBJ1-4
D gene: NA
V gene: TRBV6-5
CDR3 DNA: TGTGCCAGCAGTTACTCAGGGCAAAAACGTAATGAAAAACTGTTTTTT
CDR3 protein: CASSYSGQKRNEKLFF

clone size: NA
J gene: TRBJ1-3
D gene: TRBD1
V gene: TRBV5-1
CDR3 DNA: TGCGCCAGCAGGACACAGGGGCGGTACAGCTCTGGAAACACCATATATTTT
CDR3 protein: CASRTQGRYSSGNTIYF

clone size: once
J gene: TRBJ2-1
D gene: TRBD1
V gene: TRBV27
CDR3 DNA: TGTGCCAGCACCTGGGACAGGGGTTCCTACAATGAGCAGTTCTTC
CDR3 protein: CASTWDRGSYNEQFF

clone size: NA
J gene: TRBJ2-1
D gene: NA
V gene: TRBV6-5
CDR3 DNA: TGTGCCAGCAGTTACGGATCTACAAGCTCCTACAATGAGCAGTTCTTC
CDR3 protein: CASSYGSTSSYNEQFF

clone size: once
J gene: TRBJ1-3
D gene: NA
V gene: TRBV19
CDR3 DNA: TGTGCCAGTAGTAGGGGACACACTGGAAACACCATATATTTT
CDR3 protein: CASSRGHTGNTIYF

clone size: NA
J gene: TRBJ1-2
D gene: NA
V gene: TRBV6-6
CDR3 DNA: TGTGCCAGCGGCACCCCCTATGGCTACACCTTC
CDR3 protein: CASGTPYGYTF

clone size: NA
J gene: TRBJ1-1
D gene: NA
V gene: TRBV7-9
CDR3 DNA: TGTGCCAGCAGCTTAGTTCGGGGGGAAGCTTTCTTT
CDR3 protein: CASSLVRGEAFF

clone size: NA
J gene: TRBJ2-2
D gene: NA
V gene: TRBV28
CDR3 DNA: TGTGCCAGCAGGAGGGGCGGAGGGGCAGGTACCGGGGAGCTGTTTTTT
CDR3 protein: CASRRGGGAGTGELFF

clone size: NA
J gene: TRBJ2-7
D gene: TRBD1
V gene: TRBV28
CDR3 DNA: TGTGCCAGCAGCGGACAGGGACGCTCCTACGAGCAGTACTTC
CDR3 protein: CASSGQGRSYEQYF

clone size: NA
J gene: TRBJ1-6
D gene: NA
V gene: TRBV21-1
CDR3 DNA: TGTGCCAGCAGCAAGACAGCTGGACCTAATTCACCCCTCCACTTT
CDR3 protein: CASSKTAGPNSPLHF

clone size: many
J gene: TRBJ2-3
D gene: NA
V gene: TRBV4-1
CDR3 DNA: TGCGCCAGCAGCCTCGGGGGGCTAGCAGATACGCAGTATTTT
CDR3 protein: CASSLGGLADTQYF

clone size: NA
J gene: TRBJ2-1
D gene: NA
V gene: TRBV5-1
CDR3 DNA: TGCGCCAGCAGCTTGGAGGGTAGGACTGAGCAGTTCTTC
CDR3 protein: CASSLEGRTEQFF

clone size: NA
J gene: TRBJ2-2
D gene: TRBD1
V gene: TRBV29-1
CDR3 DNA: TGCAGCGCCCGACAGGGGGTCAAGAACACCGGGGAGCTGTTTTTT
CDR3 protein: CSARQGVKNTGELFF

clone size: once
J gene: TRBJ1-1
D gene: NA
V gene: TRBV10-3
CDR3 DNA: TGTGCCATCAGCTCAGGGCGGATGAACACTGAAGCTTTCTTT
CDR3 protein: CAISSGRMNTEAFF

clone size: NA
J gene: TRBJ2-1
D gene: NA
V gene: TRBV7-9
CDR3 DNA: TGTGCCAGCAGCCGACTGGGGGCGCAGTTCTTC
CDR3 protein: CASSRLGAQFF

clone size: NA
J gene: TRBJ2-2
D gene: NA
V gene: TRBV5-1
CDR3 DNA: TGCGCCAGCAGAAAGCCAAACACCGGGGAGCTGTTTTTT
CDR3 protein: CASRKPNTGELFF

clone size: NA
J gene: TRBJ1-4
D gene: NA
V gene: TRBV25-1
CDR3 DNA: TGTGCCAGCAGTGAATCAGGACTTTCAAATGAAAAACTGTTTTTT
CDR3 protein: CASSESGLSNEKLFF

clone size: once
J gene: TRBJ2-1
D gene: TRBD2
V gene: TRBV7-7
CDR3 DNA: TGTGCTAGCAGCTGGACTAGTTCACCTTACAATGAGCAGTTCTTC
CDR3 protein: CASSWTSSPYNEQFF

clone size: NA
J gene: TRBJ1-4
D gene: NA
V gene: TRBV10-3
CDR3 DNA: TGTGCCATCAGTGAGTCGAGTGTAACTAATGAAAAACTGTTTTTT
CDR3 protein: CAISESSVTNEKLFF

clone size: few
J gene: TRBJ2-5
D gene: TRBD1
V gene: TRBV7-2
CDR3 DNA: TGTGCCAGCAGTTGGGACAGGGGACGGGAGACCCAGTACTTC
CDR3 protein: CASSWDRGRETQYF

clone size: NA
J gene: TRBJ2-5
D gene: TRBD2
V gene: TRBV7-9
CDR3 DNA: TGTGCCAGCAGCTTGGGGACTAGCGGGACCCAGTACTTC
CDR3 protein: CASSLGTSGTQYF

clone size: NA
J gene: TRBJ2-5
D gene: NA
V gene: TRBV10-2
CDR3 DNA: TGCGCCAGCAAGGTCGAGGAGGGCAGGAAGACCCAGTACTTC
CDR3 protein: CASKVEEGRKTQYF

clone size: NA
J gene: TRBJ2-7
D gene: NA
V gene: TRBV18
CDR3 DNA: TGTGCCACCTCGGACACGCGGTACGAGCAGTACTTC
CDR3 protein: CATSDTRYEQYF

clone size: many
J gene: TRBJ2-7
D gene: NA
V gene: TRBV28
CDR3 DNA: TGTGCCAGCAGCCCTGGGGCAGTGACGAGCTACGAGCAGTACTTC
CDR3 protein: CASSPGAVTSYEQYF

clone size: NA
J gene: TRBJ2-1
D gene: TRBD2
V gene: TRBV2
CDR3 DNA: TGTGCCAGCAGTGGGAGCGGGGGACTTAACAATGAGCAGTTCTTC
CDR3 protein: CASSGSGGLNNEQFF

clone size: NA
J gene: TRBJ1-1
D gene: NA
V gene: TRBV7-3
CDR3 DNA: TGTGCCAGCAGTCCCATACTGCGCACTGAAGCTTTCTTT
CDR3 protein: CASSPILRTEAFF

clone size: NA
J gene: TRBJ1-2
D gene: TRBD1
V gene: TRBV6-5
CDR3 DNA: TGTGCCAGCAGTTACGGACAGGGATTAAACTATGGCTACACCTTC
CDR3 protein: CASSYGQGLNYGYTF

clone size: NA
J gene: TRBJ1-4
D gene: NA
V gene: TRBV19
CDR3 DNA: TGTGCCAGTAATACAGGGTACGATGAAAAACTGTTTTTT
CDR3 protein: CASNTGYDEKLFF

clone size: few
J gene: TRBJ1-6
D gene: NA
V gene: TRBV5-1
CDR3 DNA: TGCGCCAGCAGCCTGTCTGAACAGGGAGGCTCACCCCTCCACTTT
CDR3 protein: CASSLSEQGGSPLHF

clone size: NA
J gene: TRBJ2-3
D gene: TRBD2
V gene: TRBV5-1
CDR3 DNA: TGCGCCAGCAGCGGTGGGAGGGGAGATACGCAGTATTTT
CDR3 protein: CASSGGRGDTQYF

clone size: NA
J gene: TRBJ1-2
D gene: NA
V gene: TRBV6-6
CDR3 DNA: TGTGCCAGCAGAACAGGCACCTATGGCTACACCTTC
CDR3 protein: CASRTGTYGYTF

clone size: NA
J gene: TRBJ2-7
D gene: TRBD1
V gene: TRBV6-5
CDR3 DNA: TGTGCCAGCAGTGGACAGGGTCATGAGCAGTACTTC
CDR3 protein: CASSGQGHEQYF

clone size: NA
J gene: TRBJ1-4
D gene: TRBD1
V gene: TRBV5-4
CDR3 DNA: TGTGCCAGCAGCCTAACCGGGACAGGGGGAGAAAAACTGTTTTTT
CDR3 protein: CASSLTGTGGEKLFF

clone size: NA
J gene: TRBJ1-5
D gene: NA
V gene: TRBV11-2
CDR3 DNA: TGTGCCAGCAGTCTACGGGGCAGGGGAAATCAGCCCCAGCATTTT
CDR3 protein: CASSLRGRGNQPQHF

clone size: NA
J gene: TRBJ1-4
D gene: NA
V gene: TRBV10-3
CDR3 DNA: TGTGCCACGGGGACGGCAACTAATGAAAAACTGTTTTTT
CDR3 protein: CATGTATNEKLFF

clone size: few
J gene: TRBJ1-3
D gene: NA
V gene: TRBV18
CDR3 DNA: TGTGCCAGCTCACCACGGGACGGCCCTGGAAACACCATATATTTT
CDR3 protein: CASSPRDGPGNTIYF

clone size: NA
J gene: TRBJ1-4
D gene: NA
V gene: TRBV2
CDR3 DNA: TGTGCCAGCACCGACAGCGAAGGGAAACTGTTTTTT
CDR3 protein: CASTDSEGKLFF

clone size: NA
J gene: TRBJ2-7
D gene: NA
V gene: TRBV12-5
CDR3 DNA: TGTGCTAGTGGACTTTACGCCGGGACAACCTCCTACGAGCAGTACTTC
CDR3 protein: CASGLYAGTTSYEQYF

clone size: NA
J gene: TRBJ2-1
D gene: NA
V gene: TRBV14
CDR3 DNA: TGTGCCAGCAGCCGCCGACAGGCTCAACGGTACAATGAGCAGTTCTTC
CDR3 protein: CASSRRQAQRYNEQFF

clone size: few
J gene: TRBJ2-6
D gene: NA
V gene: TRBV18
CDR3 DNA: TGTGCCAGCTCACCACCTGGGGCCAACGTCCTGACTTTC
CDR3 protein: CASSPPGANVLTF

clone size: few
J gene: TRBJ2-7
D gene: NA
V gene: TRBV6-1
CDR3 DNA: TGTGCCAGCAGTGAGGAGACATCCCCTCCTGTCTACGAGCAGTACTTC
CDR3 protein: CASSEETSPPVYEQYF

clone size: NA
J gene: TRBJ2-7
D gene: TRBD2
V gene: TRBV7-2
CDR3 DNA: TGTGCCAGCAGCTTACAAGGACTAGCGGGAGTAGGGTTCTCCTACGAGCAGTACTTC
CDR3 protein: CASSLQGLAGVGFSYEQYF

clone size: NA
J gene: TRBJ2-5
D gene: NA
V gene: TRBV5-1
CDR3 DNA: TGCGCCAGCAGCTTGAGTGGGCAGAAAGAGACCCAGTACTTC
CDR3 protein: CASSLSGQKETQYF

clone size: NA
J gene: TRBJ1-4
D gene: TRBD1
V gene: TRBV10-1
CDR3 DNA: TGCGCCAGCAGTGAGTCCGGGACAGGGACTGAAAAACTGTTTTTT
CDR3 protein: CASSESGTGTEKLFF

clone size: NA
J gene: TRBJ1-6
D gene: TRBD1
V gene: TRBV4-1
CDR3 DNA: TGCGCCAGCAGCCAAGCCGTCGGACAGGGAAGTTCACCCCTCCACTTT
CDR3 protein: CASSQAVGQGSSPLHF

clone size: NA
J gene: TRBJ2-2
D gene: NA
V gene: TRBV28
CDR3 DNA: TGTGCCAGCAGTTTCTACACCGGGGAGCTGTTTTTT
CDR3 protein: CASSFYTGELFF

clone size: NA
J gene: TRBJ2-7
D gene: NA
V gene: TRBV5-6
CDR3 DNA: TGTGCCAGCAGTCTAGATTTAGGCGAGCAGTACTTC
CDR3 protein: CASSLDLGEQYF

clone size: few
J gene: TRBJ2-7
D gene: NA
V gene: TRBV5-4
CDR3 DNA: TGTGCCAGCAGCTTGGACAGAGGCTCCTACGAGCAGTACTTC
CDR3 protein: CASSLDRGSYEQYF

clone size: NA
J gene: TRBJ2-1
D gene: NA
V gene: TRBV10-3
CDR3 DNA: TGTGCCATCAGCCGAATATACAATGAGCAGTTCTTC
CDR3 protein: CAISRIYNEQFF

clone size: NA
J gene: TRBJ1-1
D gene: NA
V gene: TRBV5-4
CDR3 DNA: TGTGCCAGCAGCTTGCCCGGACGGTCGAACACTGAAGCTTTCTTT
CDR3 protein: CASSLPGRSNTEAFF